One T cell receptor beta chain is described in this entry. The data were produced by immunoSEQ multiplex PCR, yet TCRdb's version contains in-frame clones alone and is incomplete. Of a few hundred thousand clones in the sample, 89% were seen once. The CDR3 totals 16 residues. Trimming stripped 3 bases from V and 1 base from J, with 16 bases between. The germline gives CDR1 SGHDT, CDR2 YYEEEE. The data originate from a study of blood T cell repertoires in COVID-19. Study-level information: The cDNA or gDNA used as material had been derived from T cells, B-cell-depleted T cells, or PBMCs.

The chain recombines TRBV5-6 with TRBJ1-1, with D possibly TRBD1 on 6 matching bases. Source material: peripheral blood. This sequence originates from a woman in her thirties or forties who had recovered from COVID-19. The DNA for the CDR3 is TGTGCCAGCAGCTATTCAGGGAGGGGGAGGAACACTGAAGCTTTCTTT. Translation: CASSYSGRGRNTEAFF.